These T cell receptor beta chains were read from a single sample in a study of shared clonotypes between healthy human individuals. TCRdb's table, derived via immunoSEQ multiplex PCR, lists solely in-frame clones and lacks some. The data contain roughly 2 million clones, 90% to 95% of them singletons. Material for sequencing was naive CD4+ T cells sorted from blood. All receptors derive from a man aged 18 to 29 in good health. CDR3s include the opening cysteine and the closing phenylalanine or tryptophan. Fields, in order: clone size, J gene, CDR3 length, V gene, D gene, CDR3 protein, CDR3 DNA. The D gene is left open where the match is weak. Part of the rows lack a size; the others show once, few, many or a class for expanded clones.

clone size: NA
J gene: TRBJ1-4
CDR3 length: 18
V gene: TRBV5-6
D gene: TRBD1
CDR3 protein: CASSSRDRGVGTNEKLFF
CDR3 DNA: TGTGCCAGCAGCTCGAGGGACAGGGGAGTCGGTACTAATGAAAAACTGTTTTTT

clone size: NA
J gene: TRBJ2-7
CDR3 length: 13
V gene: TRBV6-5
D gene: NA
CDR3 protein: CASSSDSSYEQYF
CDR3 DNA: TGTGCCAGCAGTTCCGACTCCTCCTACGAGCAGTACTTC

clone size: NA
J gene: TRBJ2-7
CDR3 length: 15
V gene: TRBV18
D gene: NA
CDR3 protein: CASSPKQGKAYEQYF
CDR3 DNA: TGTGCCAGCTCTCCCAAACAAGGGAAAGCCTACGAGCAGTACTTC

clone size: NA
J gene: TRBJ1-6
CDR3 length: 14
V gene: TRBV11-2
D gene: NA
CDR3 protein: CASSRRGGNSPLHF
CDR3 DNA: TGTGCCAGCAGCCGACGTGGGGGTAATTCACCCCTCCACTTT

clone size: NA
J gene: TRBJ2-7
CDR3 length: 13
V gene: TRBV7-2
D gene: NA
CDR3 protein: CASSLSGHSEQYF
CDR3 DNA: TGTGCCAGCAGCTTATCGGGCCACTCCGAGCAGTACTTC

clone size: NA
J gene: TRBJ2-6
CDR3 length: 17
V gene: TRBV21-1
D gene: NA
CDR3 protein: CASSKGQGFPGANVLTF
CDR3 DNA: TGTGCCAGCAGCAAGGGACAGGGTTTTCCTGGGGCCAACGTCCTGACTTTC

clone size: NA
J gene: TRBJ2-5
CDR3 length: 14
V gene: TRBV5-1
D gene: TRBD2
CDR3 protein: CASSTGTSGETQYF
CDR3 DNA: TGCGCCAGCAGCACTGGGACTAGTGGAGAGACCCAGTACTTC

clone size: NA
J gene: TRBJ1-5
CDR3 length: 17
V gene: TRBV11-2
D gene: NA
CDR3 protein: CASSKGEVGQGNQPQHF
CDR3 DNA: TGTGCCAGCAGCAAAGGCGAGGTGGGTCAGGGCAATCAGCCCCAGCATTTT

clone size: NA
J gene: TRBJ2-5
CDR3 length: 15
V gene: TRBV30
D gene: NA
CDR3 protein: CAWSAPWTVQETQYF
CDR3 DNA: TGTGCCTGGAGTGCACCCTGGACGGTCCAAGAGACCCAGTACTTC

clone size: NA
J gene: TRBJ1-3
CDR3 length: 13
V gene: TRBV6-1
D gene: NA
CDR3 protein: CASSGYSGNTIYF
CDR3 DNA: TGTGCCAGCAGCGGATACTCTGGAAACACCATATATTTT

clone size: once
J gene: TRBJ1-1
CDR3 length: 11
V gene: TRBV29-1
D gene: NA
CDR3 protein: CSVSSSAEAFF
CDR3 DNA: TGCAGCGTTTCGTCCTCGGCTGAAGCTTTCTTT

clone size: NA
J gene: TRBJ2-3
CDR3 length: 16
V gene: TRBV4-1
D gene: NA
CDR3 protein: CASSPHHAGTADTQYF
CDR3 DNA: TGCGCCAGCAGCCCCCACCATGCGGGAACGGCAGATACGCAGTATTTT

clone size: NA
J gene: TRBJ1-2
CDR3 length: 13
V gene: TRBV28
D gene: NA
CDR3 protein: CASSTGRSYGYTF
CDR3 DNA: TGTGCCAGCAGTACAGGTCGGAGCTATGGCTACACCTTC

clone size: NA
J gene: TRBJ1-1
CDR3 length: 15
V gene: TRBV11-2
D gene: NA
CDR3 protein: CASSQFSSVPTEAFF
CDR3 DNA: TGTGCCAGCAGCCAATTCTCCAGTGTTCCCACTGAAGCTTTCTTT

clone size: NA
J gene: TRBJ1-2
CDR3 length: 14
V gene: TRBV6-5
D gene: NA
CDR3 protein: CASSPGATPGGYTF
CDR3 DNA: TGTGCCAGCAGCCCGGGGGCTACTCCCGGGGGCTACACCTTC

clone size: NA
J gene: TRBJ2-3
CDR3 length: 14
V gene: TRBV11-2
D gene: NA
CDR3 protein: CASRSGVSTDTQYF
CDR3 DNA: TGTGCCAGCAGGTCGGGTGTTAGCACAGATACGCAGTATTTT

clone size: NA
J gene: TRBJ2-5
CDR3 length: 14
V gene: TRBV10-3
D gene: NA
CDR3 protein: CAIRGGRSQETQYF
CDR3 DNA: TGTGCCATCAGGGGAGGACGGAGCCAAGAGACCCAGTACTTC

clone size: NA
J gene: TRBJ1-2
CDR3 length: 12
V gene: TRBV30
D gene: TRBD1
CDR3 protein: CAWSRTGLGYTF
CDR3 DNA: TGTGCCTGGAGTAGGACAGGGCTTGGCTACACCTTC

clone size: NA
J gene: TRBJ2-3
CDR3 length: 16
V gene: TRBV4-1
D gene: TRBD2
CDR3 protein: CASSQDWTRGTDTQYF
CDR3 DNA: TGCGCCAGCAGCCAAGATTGGACTAGGGGAACAGATACGCAGTATTTT

clone size: NA
J gene: TRBJ2-7
CDR3 length: 14
V gene: TRBV7-9
D gene: NA
CDR3 protein: CASSPGRDSYEQYF
CDR3 DNA: TGTGCCAGCAGCCCCGGACGAGACTCCTACGAGCAGTACTTC

clone size: NA
J gene: TRBJ2-7
CDR3 length: 15
V gene: TRBV7-9
D gene: TRBD1
CDR3 protein: CASSLATGGFGEQYF
CDR3 DNA: TGTGCCAGCAGCTTAGCGACAGGGGGCTTTGGCGAGCAGTACTTC

clone size: NA
J gene: TRBJ2-7
CDR3 length: 13
V gene: TRBV19
D gene: NA
CDR3 protein: CASSGRWGGEQYF
CDR3 DNA: TGTGCCAGTAGTGGACGGTGGGGCGGCGAGCAGTACTTC

clone size: NA
J gene: TRBJ2-7
CDR3 length: 14
V gene: TRBV7-2
D gene: TRBD2
CDR3 protein: CASSAGTRGDEQYF
CDR3 DNA: TGTGCCAGCAGCGCCGGGACCCGGGGGGACGAGCAGTACTTC

clone size: NA
J gene: TRBJ2-2
CDR3 length: 15
V gene: TRBV27
D gene: NA
CDR3 protein: CASQTWGMNTGELFF
CDR3 DNA: TGTGCCAGCCAAACATGGGGTATGAACACCGGGGAGCTGTTTTTT

clone size: NA
J gene: TRBJ2-1
CDR3 length: 15
V gene: TRBV15
D gene: NA
CDR3 protein: CATSRLALVDNEQFF
CDR3 DNA: TGTGCCACCAGCAGGTTAGCCTTAGTGGACAATGAGCAGTTCTTC

clone size: NA
J gene: TRBJ1-3
CDR3 length: 17
V gene: TRBV19
D gene: TRBD1
CDR3 protein: CASSTSAGGISGNTIYF
CDR3 DNA: TGTGCCAGTAGTACCTCGGCAGGGGGGATCAGTGGAAACACCATATATTTT

clone size: once
J gene: TRBJ2-5
CDR3 length: 14
V gene: TRBV6-1
D gene: TRBD1
CDR3 protein: CASSQQGSQETQYF
CDR3 DNA: TGTGCCAGCAGTCAACAGGGGAGTCAAGAGACCCAGTACTTC

clone size: NA
J gene: TRBJ2-5
CDR3 length: 13
V gene: TRBV5-4
D gene: TRBD1
CDR3 protein: CASSSTGVETQYF
CDR3 DNA: TGTGCCAGCAGCTCAACAGGGGTGGAGACCCAGTACTTC

clone size: NA
J gene: TRBJ1-1
CDR3 length: 15
V gene: TRBV7-3
D gene: TRBD1
CDR3 protein: CASSYDRGLNTEAFF
CDR3 DNA: TGTGCCAGCAGCTACGACAGGGGGCTGAACACTGAAGCTTTCTTT

clone size: NA
J gene: TRBJ2-3
CDR3 length: 14
V gene: TRBV6-4
D gene: NA
CDR3 protein: CASSDQPSTDTQYF
CDR3 DNA: TGTGCCAGCAGTGACCAGCCTAGCACAGATACGCAGTATTTT

clone size: NA
J gene: TRBJ2-5
CDR3 length: 16
V gene: TRBV25-1
D gene: TRBD1
CDR3 protein: CASSPSRVTGEETQYF
CDR3 DNA: TGTGCCAGCAGCCCGTCCCGGGTGACAGGGGAAGAGACCCAGTACTTC

clone size: NA
J gene: TRBJ2-1
CDR3 length: 15
V gene: TRBV2
D gene: NA
CDR3 protein: CASSAERSSYNEQFF
CDR3 DNA: TGTGCCAGCAGTGCGGAAAGAAGCTCCTACAATGAGCAGTTCTTC

clone size: NA
J gene: TRBJ1-4
CDR3 length: 15
V gene: TRBV6-1
D gene: NA
CDR3 protein: CASSGQIGGNEKLFF
CDR3 DNA: TGTGCCAGCAGCGGCCAAATCGGAGGTAATGAAAAACTGTTTTTT

clone size: NA
J gene: TRBJ2-6
CDR3 length: 14
V gene: TRBV5-4
D gene: NA
CDR3 protein: CALGAGGEANVLTF
CDR3 DNA: TGTGCCCTGGGGGCAGGGGGGGAGGCCAACGTCCTGACTTTC

clone size: NA
J gene: TRBJ2-1
CDR3 length: 14
V gene: TRBV29-1
D gene: TRBD2
CDR3 protein: CSVEARLAVNEQFF
CDR3 DNA: TGCAGCGTTGAAGCAAGACTAGCGGTCAATGAGCAGTTCTTC

clone size: NA
J gene: TRBJ2-3
CDR3 length: 15
V gene: TRBV10-3
D gene: TRBD2
CDR3 protein: CAISDSTGLPDTQYF
CDR3 DNA: TGTGCCATCAGTGATAGTACGGGACTACCAGATACGCAGTATTTT

clone size: NA
J gene: TRBJ1-6
CDR3 length: 15
V gene: TRBV5-1
D gene: TRBD1
CDR3 protein: CASSLEGASDSPLHF
CDR3 DNA: TGCGCCAGCAGCTTGGAGGGGGCGAGTGATTCACCCCTCCACTTT

clone size: once
J gene: TRBJ2-7
CDR3 length: 12
V gene: TRBV5-1
D gene: NA
CDR3 protein: CASSRDGYEQYF
CDR3 DNA: TGCGCCAGCAGCAGGGATGGCTACGAGCAGTACTTC

clone size: NA
J gene: TRBJ2-1
CDR3 length: 13
V gene: TRBV5-4
D gene: NA
CDR3 protein: CASSPLGGNEQFF
CDR3 DNA: TGTGCCAGCAGCCCGCTAGGGGGTAATGAGCAGTTCTTC

clone size: NA
J gene: TRBJ1-1
CDR3 length: 13
V gene: TRBV6-4
D gene: NA
CDR3 protein: CASSFGENTEAFF
CDR3 DNA: TGTGCCAGCAGTTTTGGGGAGAACACTGAAGCTTTCTTT

clone size: NA
J gene: TRBJ1-2
CDR3 length: 14
V gene: TRBV6-5
D gene: TRBD1
CDR3 protein: CASSRKGGASGYTF
CDR3 DNA: TGTGCCAGCAGTCGAAAAGGGGGCGCTAGTGGCTACACCTTC

clone size: NA
J gene: TRBJ2-7
CDR3 length: 13
V gene: TRBV11-2
D gene: NA
CDR3 protein: CASSYLTSYEQYF
CDR3 DNA: TGTGCCAGCAGCTACCTGACCTCCTACGAGCAGTACTTC

clone size: NA
J gene: TRBJ2-7
CDR3 length: 16
V gene: TRBV7-9
D gene: TRBD1
CDR3 protein: CASSLTGTGGSYEQYF
CDR3 DNA: TGTGCCAGCAGCTTAACCGGGACAGGGGGTTCCTACGAGCAGTACTTC

clone size: NA
J gene: TRBJ1-2
CDR3 length: 15
V gene: TRBV28
D gene: NA
CDR3 protein: CASSLGQGANYGYTF
CDR3 DNA: TGTGCCAGCAGTTTGGGGCAGGGAGCTAACTATGGCTACACCTTC